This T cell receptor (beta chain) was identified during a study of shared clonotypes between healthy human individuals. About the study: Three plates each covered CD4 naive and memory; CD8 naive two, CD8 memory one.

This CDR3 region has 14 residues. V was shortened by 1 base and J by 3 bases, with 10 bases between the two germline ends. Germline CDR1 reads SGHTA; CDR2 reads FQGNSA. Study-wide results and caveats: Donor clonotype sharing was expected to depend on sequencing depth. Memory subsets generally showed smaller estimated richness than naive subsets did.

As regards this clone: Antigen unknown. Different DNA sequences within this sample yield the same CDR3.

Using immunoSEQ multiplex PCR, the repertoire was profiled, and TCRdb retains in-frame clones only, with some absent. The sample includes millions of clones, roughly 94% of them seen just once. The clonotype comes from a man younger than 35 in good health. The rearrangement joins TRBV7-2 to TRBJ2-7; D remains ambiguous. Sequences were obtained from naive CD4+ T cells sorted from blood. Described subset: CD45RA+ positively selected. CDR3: CASSLGLAGYEQYF. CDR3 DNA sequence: TGTGCCAGCAGCTTAGGGCTGGCCGGCTACGAGCAGTACTTC.